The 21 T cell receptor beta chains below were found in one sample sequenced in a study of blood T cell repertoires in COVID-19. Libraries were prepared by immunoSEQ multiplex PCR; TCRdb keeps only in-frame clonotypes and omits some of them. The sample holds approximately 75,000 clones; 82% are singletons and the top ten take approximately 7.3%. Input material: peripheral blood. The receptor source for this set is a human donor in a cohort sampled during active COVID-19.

CDR3 DNA: TGTGCCAGCAGCCACAGGACTAGCGGGGGCCAAGAGACCCAGTACTTC. Its protein is CASSHRTSGGQETQYF. This chain links TRBV4-2 with TRBJ2-5, with 13 bases matching TRBD2. Germline lookup yields CDR1 LGHNA and CDR2 YNFKEQ. Trimming cost V 3 bases and J 1 base; bases outside gene matches: 2. CDR3 length equals 16 residues.

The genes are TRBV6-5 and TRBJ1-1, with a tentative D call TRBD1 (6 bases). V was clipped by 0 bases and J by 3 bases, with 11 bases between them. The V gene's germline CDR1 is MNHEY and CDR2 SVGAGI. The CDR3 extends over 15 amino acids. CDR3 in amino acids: CASSYSNRADTEAFF. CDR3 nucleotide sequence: TGTGCCAGCAGTTACTCGAACAGGGCGGACACTGAAGCTTTCTTT.

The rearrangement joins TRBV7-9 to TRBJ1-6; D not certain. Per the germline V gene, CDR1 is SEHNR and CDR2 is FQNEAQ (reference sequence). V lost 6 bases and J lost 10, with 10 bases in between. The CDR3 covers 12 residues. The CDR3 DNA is TGTGCCAGCAGTGGAGGGCAATCACCCCTCCACTTT. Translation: CASSGGQSPLHF.

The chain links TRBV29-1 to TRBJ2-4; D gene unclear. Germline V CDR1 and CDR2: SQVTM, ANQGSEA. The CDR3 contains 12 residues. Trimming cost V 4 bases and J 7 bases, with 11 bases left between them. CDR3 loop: CSVVPGSNIQYF. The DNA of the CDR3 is TGCAGCGTTGTTCCCGGGTCTAACATTCAGTACTTC.

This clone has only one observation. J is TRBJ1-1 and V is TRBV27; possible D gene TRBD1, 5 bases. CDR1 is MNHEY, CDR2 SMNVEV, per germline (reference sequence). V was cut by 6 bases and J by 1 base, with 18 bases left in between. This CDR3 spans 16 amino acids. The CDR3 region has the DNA TGTGCCAGCAGCCTTTGGCCCCAGGGAAAGAACACTGAAGCTTTCTTT. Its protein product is CASSLWPQGKNTEAFF.

CDR3 region: CASSYHVGDNYGYTF. The CDR3 bases are TGTGCCAGCAGTTACCACGTCGGGGATAACTATGGCTACACCTTC. This chain uses TRBV6-5 with TRBJ1-2; D unclear. Trimming left V 2 bases short and J 1 base short, with 11 bases between. Per germline, CDR1 MNHEY and CDR2 SVGAGI. The CDR3 has 15 amino acids.

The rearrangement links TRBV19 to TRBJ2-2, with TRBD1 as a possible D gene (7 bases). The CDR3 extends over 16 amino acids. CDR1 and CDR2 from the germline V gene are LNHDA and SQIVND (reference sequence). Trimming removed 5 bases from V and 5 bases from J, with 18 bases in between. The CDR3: CASSAPQGGSTGELFF. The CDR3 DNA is TGTGCCAGTAGTGCCCCCCAGGGGGGATCAACCGGGGAGCTGTTTTTT.

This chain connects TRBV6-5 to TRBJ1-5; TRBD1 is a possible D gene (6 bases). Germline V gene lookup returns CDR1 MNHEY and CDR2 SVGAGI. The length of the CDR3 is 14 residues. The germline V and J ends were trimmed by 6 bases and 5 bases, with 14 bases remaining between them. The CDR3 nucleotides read TGTGCCAGCAGCCAGGGCCCAGGGGATCAGCCCCAGCATTTT. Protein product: CASSQGPGDQPQHF.

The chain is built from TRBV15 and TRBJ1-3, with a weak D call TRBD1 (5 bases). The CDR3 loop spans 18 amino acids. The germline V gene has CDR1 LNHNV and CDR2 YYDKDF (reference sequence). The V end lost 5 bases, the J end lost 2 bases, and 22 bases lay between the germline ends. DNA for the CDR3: TGTGCCACCAGCTACCGGGGCCGGGGGAGGCTAGCTGGAAACACCATATATTTT. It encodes CATSYRGRGRLAGNTIYF.

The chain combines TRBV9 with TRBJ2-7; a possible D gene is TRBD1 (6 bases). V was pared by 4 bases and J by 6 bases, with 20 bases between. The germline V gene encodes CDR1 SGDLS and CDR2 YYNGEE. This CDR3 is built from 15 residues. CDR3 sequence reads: CASSPTGTTGGEQYF. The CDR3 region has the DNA TGTGCCAGCAGCCCAACTGGGACAACGGGCGGCGAGCAGTACTTC.

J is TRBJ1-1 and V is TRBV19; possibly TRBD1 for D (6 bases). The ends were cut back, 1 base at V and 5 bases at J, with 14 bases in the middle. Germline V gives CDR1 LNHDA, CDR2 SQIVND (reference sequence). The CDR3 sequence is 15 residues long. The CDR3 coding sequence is TGTGCCAGTAGTATAGGAGGGATAGGGGGAACTGAAGCTTTCTTT. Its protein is CASSIGGIGGTEAFF.

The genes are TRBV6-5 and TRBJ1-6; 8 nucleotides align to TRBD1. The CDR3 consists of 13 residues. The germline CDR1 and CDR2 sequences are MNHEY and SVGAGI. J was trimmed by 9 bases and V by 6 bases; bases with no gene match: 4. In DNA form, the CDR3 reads TGTGCCAGCAGGCCGGACAGGGCTTCACCCCTCCACTTT. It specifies CASRPDRASPLHF.

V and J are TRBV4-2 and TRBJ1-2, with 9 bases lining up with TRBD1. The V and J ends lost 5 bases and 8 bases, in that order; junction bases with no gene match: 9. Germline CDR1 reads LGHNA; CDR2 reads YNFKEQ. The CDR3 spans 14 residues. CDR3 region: CASSLPGQGGGYTF. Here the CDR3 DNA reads TGTGCCAGCAGCTTACCGGGACAGGGTGGCGGCTACACCTTC.

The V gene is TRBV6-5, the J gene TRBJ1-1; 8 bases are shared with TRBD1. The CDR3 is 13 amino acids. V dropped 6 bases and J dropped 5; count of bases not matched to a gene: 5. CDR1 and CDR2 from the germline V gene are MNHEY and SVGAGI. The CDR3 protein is CASRTRGRTEAFF. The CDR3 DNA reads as TGTGCCAGCAGAACCAGGGGGCGTACTGAAGCTTTCTTT.

In DNA form, the CDR3 reads TGTGCCAGCAGCCAAGAGTATGGAGGGAACACTGAAGCTTTCTTT. It codes for CASSQEYGGNTEAFF. This chain uses TRBV13 with TRBJ1-1, with D unresolved. Trimming took 5 bases from V and 1 from J, leaving 14 bases between them. Germline V lookup: CDR1 PRHDT, CDR2 FYEKMQ (reference sequence). The CDR3 contains 15 residues. The full variable domain, its missing parts supplied by reference TRBV13 and TRBJ1-1, is AAGVIQSPRHLIKEKRETATLKCYPIPRHDTVYWYQQGPGQDPQFLISFYEKMQSDKGSIPDRFSAQQFSDYHSELNMSSLELGDSALYFCASSQEYGGNTEAFFGQGTRLTVV.

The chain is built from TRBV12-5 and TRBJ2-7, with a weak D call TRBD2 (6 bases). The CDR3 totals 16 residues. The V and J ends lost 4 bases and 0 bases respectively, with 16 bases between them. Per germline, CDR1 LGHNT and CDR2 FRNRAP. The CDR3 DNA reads TGTGCTAGTGGTTCCCTCCGGGGGAAGAGCTCCTACGAGCAGTACTTC. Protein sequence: CASGSLRGKSSYEQYF.

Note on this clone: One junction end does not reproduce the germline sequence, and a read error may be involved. In DNA, the CDR3 is TGTGCCAGCAGTTATTCATGGAGCGGCAACAATGAAGCTTTCTTT. Residues: CASSYSWSGNNEAFF. This sequence joins TRBV6-5 and TRBJ1-1; D remains ambiguous. This CDR3 spans 15 amino acids. From germline, CDR1 is MNHEY and CDR2 SVGAGI.

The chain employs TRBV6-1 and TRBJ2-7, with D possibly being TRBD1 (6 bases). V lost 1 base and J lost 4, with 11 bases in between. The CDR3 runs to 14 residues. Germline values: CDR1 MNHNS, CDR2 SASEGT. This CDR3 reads CASSEGPGVYEQYF. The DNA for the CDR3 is TGTGCCAGCAGTGAAGGGCCAGGGGTATACGAGCAGTACTTC.

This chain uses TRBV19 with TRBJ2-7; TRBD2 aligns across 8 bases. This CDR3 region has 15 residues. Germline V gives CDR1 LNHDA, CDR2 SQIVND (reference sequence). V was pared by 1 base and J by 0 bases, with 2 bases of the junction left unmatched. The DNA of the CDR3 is TGTGCCAGTAGTATAGTCAGCGGGGGCTCCTACGAGCAGTACTTC. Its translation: CASSIVSGGSYEQYF.

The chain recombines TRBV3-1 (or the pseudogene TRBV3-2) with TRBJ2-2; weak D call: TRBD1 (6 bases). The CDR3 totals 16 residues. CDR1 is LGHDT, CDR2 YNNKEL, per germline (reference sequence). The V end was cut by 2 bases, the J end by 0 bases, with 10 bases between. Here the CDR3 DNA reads TGTGCCAGCAGCCAAAATACAGGGACGAACACCGGGGAGCTGTTTTTT. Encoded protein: CASSQNTGTNTGELFF.

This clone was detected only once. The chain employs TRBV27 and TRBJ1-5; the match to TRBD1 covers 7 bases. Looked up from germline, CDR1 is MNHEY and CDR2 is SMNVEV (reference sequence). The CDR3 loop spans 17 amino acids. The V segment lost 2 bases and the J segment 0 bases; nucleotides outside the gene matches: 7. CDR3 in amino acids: CASSLQGGRYSNQPQHF. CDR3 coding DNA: TGTGCCAGCAGTTTACAAGGGGGCCGTTATAGCAATCAGCCCCAGCATTTT.